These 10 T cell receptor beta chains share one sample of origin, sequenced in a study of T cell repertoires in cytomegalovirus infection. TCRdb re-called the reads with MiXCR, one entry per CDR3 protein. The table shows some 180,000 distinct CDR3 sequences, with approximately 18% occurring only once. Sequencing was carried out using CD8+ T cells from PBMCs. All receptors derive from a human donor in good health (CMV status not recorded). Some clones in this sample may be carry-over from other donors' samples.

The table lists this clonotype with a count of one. The CDR3 reads CASSYLERNTIYF. The CDR3 DNA is TGTGCCAGCAGTTACTTGGAACGAAACACCATATATTTT. The chain has TRBV6-6 and TRBJ1-3; D uncertain. V lost 1 base and J 5 bases, leaving 6 bases between the germline ends. CDR3 length: 13 amino acids. Germline CDR1 MNHNY, CDR2 SVGAGI (reference sequence).

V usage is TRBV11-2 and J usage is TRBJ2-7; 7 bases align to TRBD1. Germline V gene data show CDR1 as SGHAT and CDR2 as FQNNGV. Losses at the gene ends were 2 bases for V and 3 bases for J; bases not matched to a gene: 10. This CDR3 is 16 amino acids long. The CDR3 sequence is CASSLSESRQGYEQYF. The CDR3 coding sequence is TGTGCCAGCAGCTTAAGTGAATCCCGACAGGGCTACGAGCAGTACTTC.

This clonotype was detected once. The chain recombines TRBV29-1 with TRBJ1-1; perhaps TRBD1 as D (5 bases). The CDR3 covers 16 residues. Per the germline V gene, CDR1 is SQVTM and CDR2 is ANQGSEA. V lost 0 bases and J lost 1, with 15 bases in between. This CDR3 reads CSVEDRMRDWNTEAFF. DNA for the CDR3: TGCAGCGTTGAAGATCGGATGAGGGACTGGAACACTGAAGCTTTCTTT.

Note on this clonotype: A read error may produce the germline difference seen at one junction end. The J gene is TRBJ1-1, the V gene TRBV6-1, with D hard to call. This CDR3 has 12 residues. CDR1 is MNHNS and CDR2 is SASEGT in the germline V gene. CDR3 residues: CASSEVWTEAFF. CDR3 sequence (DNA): TGTGCCAGTAGTGAAGTATGGACTGAAGCTTTCTTT.

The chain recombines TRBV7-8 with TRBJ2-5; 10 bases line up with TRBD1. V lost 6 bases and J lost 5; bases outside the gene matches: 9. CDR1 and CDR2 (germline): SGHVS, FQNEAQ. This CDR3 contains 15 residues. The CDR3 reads CASSSDRGIGETQYF. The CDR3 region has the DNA TGTGCCAGCAGTTCGGACAGGGGGATTGGGGAGACCCAGTACTTC.

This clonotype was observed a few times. The CDR3 sequence is CASSLPQGINEQYF. The DNA of the CDR3 is TGTGCCAGCAGTTTACCCCAGGGGATTAACGAGCAGTACTTC. The chain joins TRBV7-9 to TRBJ2-7; TRBD1 might be the D (6 bases). Trimming stripped 6 bases from V and 5 bases from J, with 17 bases between. CDR1 and CDR2 from the germline V gene are SEHNR and FQNEAQ (reference sequence). The CDR3 is 14 residues long.

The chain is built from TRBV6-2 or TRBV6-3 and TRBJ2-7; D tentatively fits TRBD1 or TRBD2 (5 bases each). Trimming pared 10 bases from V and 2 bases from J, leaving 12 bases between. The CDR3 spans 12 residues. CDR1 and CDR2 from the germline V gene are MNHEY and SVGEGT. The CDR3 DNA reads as TGTGCCACCTGGGACCGAACCTACGAGCAGTACTTC. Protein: CATWDRTYEQYF.

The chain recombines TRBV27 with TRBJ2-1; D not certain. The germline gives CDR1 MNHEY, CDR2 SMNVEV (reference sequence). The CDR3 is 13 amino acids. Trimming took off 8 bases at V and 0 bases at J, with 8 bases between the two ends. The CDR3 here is CASGPSSYNEQFF. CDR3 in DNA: TGTGCCAGCGGCCCTAGCTCCTACAATGAGCAGTTCTTC.

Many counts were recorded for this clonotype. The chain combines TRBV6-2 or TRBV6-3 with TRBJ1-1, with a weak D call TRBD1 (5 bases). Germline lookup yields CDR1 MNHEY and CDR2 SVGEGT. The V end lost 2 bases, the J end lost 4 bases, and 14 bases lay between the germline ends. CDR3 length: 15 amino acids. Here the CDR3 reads CASSYDGRVGTEAFF. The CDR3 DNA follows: TGTGCCAGCAGTTACGATGGCAGGGTGGGCACTGAAGCTTTCTTT.

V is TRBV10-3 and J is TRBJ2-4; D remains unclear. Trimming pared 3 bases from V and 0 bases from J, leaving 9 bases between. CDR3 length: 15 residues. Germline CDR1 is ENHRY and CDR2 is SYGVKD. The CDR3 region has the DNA TGTGCCATCAGTGAACGACACTCAGCCAAAAACATTCAGTACTTC. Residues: CAISERHSAKNIQYF.